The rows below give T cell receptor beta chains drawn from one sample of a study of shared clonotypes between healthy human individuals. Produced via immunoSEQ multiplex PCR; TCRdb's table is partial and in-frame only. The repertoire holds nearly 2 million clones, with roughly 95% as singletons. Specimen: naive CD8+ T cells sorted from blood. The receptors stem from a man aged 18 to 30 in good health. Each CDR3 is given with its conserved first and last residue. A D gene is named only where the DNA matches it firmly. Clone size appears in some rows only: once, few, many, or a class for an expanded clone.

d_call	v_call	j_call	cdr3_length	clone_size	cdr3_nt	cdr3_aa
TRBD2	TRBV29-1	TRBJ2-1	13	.	TGCAGCGTACGGACTAGCGGTTCTAATGAGCAGTTCTTC	CSVRTSGSNEQFF
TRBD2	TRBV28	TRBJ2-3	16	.	TGTGCCAGCAGCCCACCGACTAGCGGGGGGGCAGATACGCAGTATTTT	CASSPPTSGGADTQYF
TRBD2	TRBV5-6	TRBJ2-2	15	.	TGTGCCAGCAGCCTAGGACTAGTTTGGACCGGGGAGCTGTTTTTT	CASSLGLVWTGELFF
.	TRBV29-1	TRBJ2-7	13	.	TGCAGCGTTTGTCCAGCCGTCGCCTACGAGCAGTACTTC	CSVCPAVAYEQYF
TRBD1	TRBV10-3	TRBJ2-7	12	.	TGTGCCACCCGGACAGGGGGCCACGAGCAGTACTTC	CATRTGGHEQYF
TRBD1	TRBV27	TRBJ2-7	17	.	TGTGCCAGCAGTCCTATGGGGGTCCAGGGGGCCTCCTACGAGCAGTACTTC	CASSPMGVQGASYEQYF
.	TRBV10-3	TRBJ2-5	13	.	TGTGCCACCAGTTTGGGGTTTGGGGAGACCCAGTACTTC	CATSLGFGETQYF
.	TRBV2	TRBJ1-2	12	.	TGTGCCAGCCTCGAGGGGGGGCTTGGCTACACCTTC	CASLEGGLGYTF
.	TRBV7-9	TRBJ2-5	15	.	TGTGCCAGCAGCTCAGACGAAGTGGTATGGGAGACCCAGTACTTC	CASSSDEVVWETQYF
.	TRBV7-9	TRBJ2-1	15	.	TGTGCCAGCACCTTAGTTCGGATCAGGGGCTATGAGCAGTTCTTC	CASTLVRIRGYEQFF
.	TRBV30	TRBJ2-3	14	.	TGTGCCTGGAGACGGGAGCAACAGGGTAATACGCAGTATTTT	CAWRREQQGNTQYF
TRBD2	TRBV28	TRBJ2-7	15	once	TGTGCCAGCACCACCCTCCGGGAGGGAAGGGACGAGCAGTACTTC	CASTTLREGRDEQYF
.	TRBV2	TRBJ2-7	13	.	TGTGCCCAAGGGCGGGCGGAATCCTACGAGCAGTACTTC	CAQGRAESYEQYF
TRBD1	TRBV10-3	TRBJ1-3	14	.	TGTGCCATCAGGACTCAGGGGGATGGAAACACCATATATTTT	CAIRTQGDGNTIYF
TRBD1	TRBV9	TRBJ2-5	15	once	TGTGCCAGCAGCCCAGGGGGCGCCAGGCAAGAGACCCAGTACTTC	CASSPGGARQETQYF
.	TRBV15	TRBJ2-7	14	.	TGTGCCACCAGCAGAGCGGAATCCTCCTACGAGCAGTACTTC	CATSRAESSYEQYF
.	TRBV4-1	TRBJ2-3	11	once	TGCGCCAGCAGCTCTCCGGATACGCAGTATTTT	CASSSPDTQYF
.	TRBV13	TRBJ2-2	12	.	TGTGCCAGCAGCAGGGGCGGCGGGGAGCTGTTTTTT	CASSRGGGELFF
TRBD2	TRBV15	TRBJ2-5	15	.	TGTGCCACCAGCATCCGAGCGGGGGGACAAGAGACCCAGTACTTC	CATSIRAGGQETQYF
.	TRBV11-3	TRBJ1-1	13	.	TGTGCCAGCAGCTCTAAGGCGAACACTGAAGCTTTCTTT	CASSSKANTEAFF
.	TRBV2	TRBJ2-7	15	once	TGTGCCAGCAGTGAAATCAGGACAGCAGATTACGAGCAGTACTTC	CASSEIRTADYEQYF
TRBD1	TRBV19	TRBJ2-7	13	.	TGTGCCAGTAGCATCGGACAGGACTACGAGCAGTACTTC	CASSIGQDYEQYF
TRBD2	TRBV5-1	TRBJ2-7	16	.	TGCGCCAGCAGCCCTGGGACTAGCGGGTTAGCCTACGAGCAGTACTTC	CASSPGTSGLAYEQYF
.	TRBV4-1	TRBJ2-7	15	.	TGCGCCAGCAGCCAAGATTCAATGGGAGGTTACGAGCAGTACTTC	CASSQDSMGGYEQYF
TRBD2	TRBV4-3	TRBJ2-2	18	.	TGCGCCAGCAGCCAAGATAGGGGACTAGCGGGTTACACCGGGGAGCTGTTTTTT	CASSQDRGLAGYTGELFF
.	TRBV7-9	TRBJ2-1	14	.	TGTGCCAGTAATTCGGGTGGCGGTGACAATGAGCAGTTCTTC	CASNSGGGDNEQFF